Presented here are 7 T cell receptor beta chains from one specimen sequenced in a study of T cells after yellow fever vaccination. TCRdb reanalysed the 5' RACE reads using MiXCR and keeps one entry per CDR3 protein. The table includes about 45,000 distinct CDR3 sequences, 6.8% detected once. This specimen consisted of CD8+ T cells not binding an NS4B(214-222) dextramer, sorted from PBMCs, obtained 45 days after the yellow fever booster vaccination. The receptors were sampled from a man in his thirties or forties who received the YFV17D yellow fever vaccine.

The rearrangement joins TRBV7-6 to TRBJ2-7, with no clear D. V was pared by 3 bases and J by 3 bases, with 12 bases between. The length of the CDR3 is 14 residues. From germline, CDR1 is SGHVS and CDR2 FNYEAQ. The CDR3 nucleotides are TGTGCCAGCAGCTTTAGTGCTGGGTACTACGAGCAGTACTTC. Its protein product is CASSFSAGYYEQYF.

There are many counts of this clonotype. This rearrangement joins TRBV27 to TRBJ2-1; D not certain. Trimming left V 5 bases short and J 5 bases short, with 10 bases between. This CDR3 comprises 13 residues. CDR1 and CDR2 (germline): MNHEY, SMNVEV (reference sequence). For the CDR3, the DNA is TGTGCCAGCAGTACCCTGGACGACAATGAGCAGTTCTTC. Translation: CASSTLDDNEQFF.

This clonotype has ten or more counts. J is TRBJ2-7 and V is TRBV5-1; 11 positions match TRBD2. After removal of 1 base from V and 3 bases from J, the junction contained 3 bases not matched to a gene. Germline lookup yields CDR1 SGHRS and CDR2 YFSETQ. The CDR3 is 15 amino acids. In DNA, the CDR3 is TGCGCCAGCAGCTTGACTAGCGGGAGTATCTACGAGCAGTACTTC. Translation: CASSLTSGSIYEQYF. The complete variable domain, with remaining parts taken from reference TRBV5-1 and TRBJ2-7, reads KAGVTQTPRYLIKTRGQQVTLSCSPISGHRSVSWYQQTPGQGLQFLFEYFSETQRNKGNFPGRFSGRQFSNSRSEMNVSTLELGDSALYLCASSLTSGSIYEQYFGPGTRLTVT.

This clonotype was seen repeatedly, ten times or more. The gene calls are TRBV2 and TRBJ2-1, with 14 bases identical to TRBD2. The CDR3 extends over 15 amino acids. CDR1 and CDR2 (germline): SNHLY, FYNNEI. The junction had 4 bases not matched to a gene; V was cut back by 6 bases and J by 6 bases. CDR3 sequence: CASSNGLAGGNEQFF. The DNA for the CDR3 is TGTGCCAGCAGCAATGGACTAGCGGGAGGCAATGAGCAGTTCTTC.

Ten or more counts support this clonotype. This rearrangement joins TRBV4-1 to TRBJ2-3; TRBD2 aligns across 7 bases. V was pared by 2 bases and J by 9 bases, with 11 bases of the junction left unmatched. The V gene's germline CDR1 is MGHRA and CDR2 YSYEKL. There are 15 residues in the CDR3. The CDR3 reads CASSQIRAGGSTQYF. As DNA, the CDR3 is TGCGCCAGCAGCCAAATCAGGGCCGGGGGGTCCACGCAGTATTTT.

This clonotype has a count of ten or more. CDR3 sequence: CASSHGTANQPQHF. In DNA form, the CDR3 reads TGTGCCAGCAGCCACGGGACAGCAAATCAGCCCCAGCATTTT. The chain uses TRBV7-9 and TRBJ1-5; 7 bases line up with TRBD1. V was pared by 5 bases and J by 4 bases, with 5 bases of the junction left unmatched. The germline gives CDR1 SEHNR, CDR2 FQNEAQ (reference sequence). The CDR3 has 14 amino acids.

Ten or more counts support this clonotype. The V gene is TRBV25-1, the J gene TRBJ2-2; D is undetermined. CDR1 and CDR2 (germline): MGHDK, SYGVNS. The CDR3 consists of 15 residues. The ends were cut back, 1 base at V and 5 bases at J, with 11 bases in the middle. CDR3 amino acids: CASSEFGRRTGELFF. CDR3 sequence (DNA): TGTGCCAGCAGTGAATTCGGCAGGCGAACCGGGGAGCTGTTTTTT.